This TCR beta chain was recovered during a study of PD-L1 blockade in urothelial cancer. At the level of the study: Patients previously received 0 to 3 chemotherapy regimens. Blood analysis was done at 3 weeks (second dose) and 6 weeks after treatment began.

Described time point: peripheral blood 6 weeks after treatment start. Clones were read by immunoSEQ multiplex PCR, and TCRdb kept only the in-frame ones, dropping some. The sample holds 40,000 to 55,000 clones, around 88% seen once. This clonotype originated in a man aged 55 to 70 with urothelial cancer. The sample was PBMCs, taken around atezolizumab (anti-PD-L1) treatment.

CDR3 sequence reads: CASSTGDRDGYTF. The DNA for the CDR3 is TGTGCCAGCAGTACAGGGGATCGAGATGGCTACACCTTC. The gene calls are TRBV28 and TRBJ1-2; 7 bases fit TRBD1. In germline, CDR1 is MDHEN, CDR2 SYDVKM. The CDR3 contains 13 residues. V was clipped by 5 bases and J by 6 bases; unmatched bases: 6.